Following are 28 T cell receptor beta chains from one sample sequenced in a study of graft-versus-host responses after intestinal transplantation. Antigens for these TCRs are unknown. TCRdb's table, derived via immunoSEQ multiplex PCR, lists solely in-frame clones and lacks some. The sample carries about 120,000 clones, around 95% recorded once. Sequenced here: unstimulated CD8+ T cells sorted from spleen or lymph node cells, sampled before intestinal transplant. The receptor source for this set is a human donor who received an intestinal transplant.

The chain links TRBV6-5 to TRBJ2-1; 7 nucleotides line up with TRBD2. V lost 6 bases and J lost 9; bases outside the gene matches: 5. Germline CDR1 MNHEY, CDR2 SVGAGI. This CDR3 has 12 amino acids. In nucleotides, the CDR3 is TGTGCCAGCAGCCAACTAGCGACTGAGCAGTTCTTC. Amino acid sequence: CASSQLATEQFF.

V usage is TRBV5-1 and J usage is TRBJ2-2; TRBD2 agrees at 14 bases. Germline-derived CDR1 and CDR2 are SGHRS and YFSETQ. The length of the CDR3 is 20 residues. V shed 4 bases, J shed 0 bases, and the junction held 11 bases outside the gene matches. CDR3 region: CASSLPRTSGRTTNTGELFF. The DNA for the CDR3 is TGCGCCAGCAGCCTCCCTCGGACTAGCGGGAGGACAACGAACACCGGGGAGCTGTTTTTT.

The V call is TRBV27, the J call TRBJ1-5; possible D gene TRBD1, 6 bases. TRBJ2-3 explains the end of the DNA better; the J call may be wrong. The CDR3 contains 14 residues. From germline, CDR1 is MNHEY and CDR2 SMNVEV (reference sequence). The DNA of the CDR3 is TGTGCCAGCAGCTCTCAGGACAGTTATCAGCCCCAGTATTTT. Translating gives CASSSQDSYQPQYF.

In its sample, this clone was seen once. In nucleotides, the CDR3 is TGTGCCAGCAGCCGTCGGTGGAGTCAACAGGGTGAGCAGTTCTTC. It codes for CASSRRWSQQGEQFF. This sequence joins TRBV5-6 and TRBJ2-1; D may be TRBD1 (6 bases). Germline V gene lookup returns CDR1 SGHDT and CDR2 YYEEEE. This CDR3 is built from 15 residues. With 4 bases removed from V and 9 bases from J, the gap between germline ends came to 20 bases.

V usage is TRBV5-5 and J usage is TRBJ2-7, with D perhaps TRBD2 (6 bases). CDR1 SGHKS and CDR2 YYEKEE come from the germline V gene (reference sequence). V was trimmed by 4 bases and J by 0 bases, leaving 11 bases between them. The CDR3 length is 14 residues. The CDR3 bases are TGTGCCAGCAGCCCGGGACTCCTCTCCTACGAGCAGTACTTC. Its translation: CASSPGLLSYEQYF.

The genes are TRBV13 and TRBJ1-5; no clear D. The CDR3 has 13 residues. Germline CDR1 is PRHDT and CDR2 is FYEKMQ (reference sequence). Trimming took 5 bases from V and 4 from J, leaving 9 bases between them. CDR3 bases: TGTGCCAGCAGCCGAGGGCGTAATCAGCCCCAGCATTTT. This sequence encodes CASSRGRNQPQHF. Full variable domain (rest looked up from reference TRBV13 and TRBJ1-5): AAGVIQSPRHLIKEKRETATLKCYPIPRHDTVYWYQQGPGQDPQFLISFYEKMQSDKGSIPDRFSAQQFSDYHSELNMSSLELGDSALYFCASSRGRNQPQHFGDGTRLSIL.

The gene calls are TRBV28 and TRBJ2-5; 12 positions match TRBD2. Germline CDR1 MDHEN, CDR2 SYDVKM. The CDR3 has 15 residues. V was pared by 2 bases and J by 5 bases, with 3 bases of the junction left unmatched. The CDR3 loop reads CASSLATSGGETQYF. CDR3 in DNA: TGTGCCAGCAGTTTAGCCACTAGCGGGGGGGAGACCCAGTACTTC.

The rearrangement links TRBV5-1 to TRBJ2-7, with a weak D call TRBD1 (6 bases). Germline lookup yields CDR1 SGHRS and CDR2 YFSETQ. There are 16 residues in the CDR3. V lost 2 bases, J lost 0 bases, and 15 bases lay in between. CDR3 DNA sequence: TGCGCCAGCAGCTTTGCCTGGACAGCGAGCTCCTACGAGCAGTACTTC. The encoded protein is CASSFAWTASSYEQYF.

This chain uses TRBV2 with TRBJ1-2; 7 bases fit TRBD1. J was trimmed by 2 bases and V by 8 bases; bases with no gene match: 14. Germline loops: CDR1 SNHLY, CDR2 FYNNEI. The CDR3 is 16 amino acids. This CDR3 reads CASVTTRQGGNYGYTF. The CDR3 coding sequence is TGTGCCAGCGTGACCACAAGACAGGGAGGAAACTATGGCTACACCTTC.

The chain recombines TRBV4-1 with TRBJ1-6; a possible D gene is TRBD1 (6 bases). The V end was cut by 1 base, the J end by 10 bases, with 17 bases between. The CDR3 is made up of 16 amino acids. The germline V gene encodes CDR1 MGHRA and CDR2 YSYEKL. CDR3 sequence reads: CASSQGPAGDSSPLHF. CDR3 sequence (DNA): TGCGCCAGCAGCCAAGGTCCCGCAGGGGACTCCTCACCCCTCCACTTT.

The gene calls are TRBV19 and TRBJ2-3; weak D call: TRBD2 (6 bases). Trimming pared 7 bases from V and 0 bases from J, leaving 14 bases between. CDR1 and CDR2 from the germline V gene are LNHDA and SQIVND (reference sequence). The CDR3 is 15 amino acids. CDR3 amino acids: CASTAAGWSTDTQYF. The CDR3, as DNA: TGTGCCAGTACCGCAGCGGGTTGGAGCACAGATACGCAGTATTTT. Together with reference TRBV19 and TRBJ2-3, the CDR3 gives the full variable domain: DGGITQSPKYLFRKEGQNVTLSCEQNLNHDAMYWYRQDPGQGLRLIYYSQIVNDFQKGDIAEGYSVSREKKESFPLTVTSAQKNPTAFYLCASTAAGWSTDTQYFGPGTRLTVL.

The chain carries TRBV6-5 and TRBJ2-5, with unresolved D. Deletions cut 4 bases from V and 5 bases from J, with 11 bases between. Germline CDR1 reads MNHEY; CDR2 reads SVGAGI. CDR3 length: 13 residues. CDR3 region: CASSSVGWETQYF. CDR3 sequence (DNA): TGTGCCAGCAGTTCGGTGGGGTGGGAGACCCAGTACTTC.

For the CDR3, the DNA is TGCGCCAGCAGCTTGGCCGACGGCGGTGAGCAGTTCTTC. It codes for CASSLADGGEQFF. The chain is built from TRBV5-1 and TRBJ2-1; no reliable D call. The V gene's germline CDR1 is SGHRS and CDR2 YFSETQ. V lost 0 bases to trimming and J lost 9 bases, with 10 bases between them. The CDR3 has 13 residues.

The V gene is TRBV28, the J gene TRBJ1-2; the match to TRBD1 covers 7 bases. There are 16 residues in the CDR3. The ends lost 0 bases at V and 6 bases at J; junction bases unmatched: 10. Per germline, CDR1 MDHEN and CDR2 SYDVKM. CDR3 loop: CASSLWGGTVSNGYTF. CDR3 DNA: TGTGCCAGCAGTTTATGGGGGGGGACAGTGTCAAATGGCTACACCTTC.

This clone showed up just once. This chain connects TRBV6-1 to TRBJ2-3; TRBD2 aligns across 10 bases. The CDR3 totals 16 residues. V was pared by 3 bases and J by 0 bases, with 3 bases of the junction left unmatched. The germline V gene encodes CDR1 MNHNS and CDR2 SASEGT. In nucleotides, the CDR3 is TGTGCCAGCAGTGACCCTAGCGGGGGAAGCACAGATACGCAGTATTTT. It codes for CASSDPSGGSTDTQYF.

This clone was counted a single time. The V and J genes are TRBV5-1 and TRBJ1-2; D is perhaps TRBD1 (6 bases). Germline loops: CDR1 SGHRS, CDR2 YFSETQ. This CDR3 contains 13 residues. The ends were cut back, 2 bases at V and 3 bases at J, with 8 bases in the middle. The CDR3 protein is CASSFNRDYGYTF. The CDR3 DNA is TGCGCCAGCAGCTTTAACAGGGACTATGGCTACACCTTC.

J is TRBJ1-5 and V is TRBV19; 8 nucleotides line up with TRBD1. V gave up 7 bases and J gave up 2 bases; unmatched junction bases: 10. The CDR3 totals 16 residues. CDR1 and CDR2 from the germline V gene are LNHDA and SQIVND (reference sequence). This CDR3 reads CASTLQGGVGNQPQHF. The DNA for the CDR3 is TGTGCCAGTACCTTACAGGGGGGCGTCGGCAATCAGCCCCAGCATTTT.

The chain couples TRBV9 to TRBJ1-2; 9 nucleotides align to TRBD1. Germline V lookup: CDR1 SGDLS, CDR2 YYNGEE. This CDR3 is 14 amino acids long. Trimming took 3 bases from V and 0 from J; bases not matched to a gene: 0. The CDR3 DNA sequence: TGTGCCAGCAGCGGACAGGGGGCTAACTATGGCTACACCTTC. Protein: CASSGQGANYGYTF.

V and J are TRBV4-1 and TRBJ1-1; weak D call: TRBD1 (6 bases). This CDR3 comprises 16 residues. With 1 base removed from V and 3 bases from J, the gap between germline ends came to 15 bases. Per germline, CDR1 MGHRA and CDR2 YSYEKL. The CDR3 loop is CASSQGLGGRDTEAFF. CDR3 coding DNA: TGCGCCAGCAGCCAAGGTCTTGGGGGGCGGGACACTGAAGCTTTCTTT.

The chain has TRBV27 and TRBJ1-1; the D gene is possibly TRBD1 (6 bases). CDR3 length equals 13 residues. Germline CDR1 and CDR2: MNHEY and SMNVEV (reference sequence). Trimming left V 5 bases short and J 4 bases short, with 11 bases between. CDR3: CASSAKGGTEAFF. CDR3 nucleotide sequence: TGTGCCAGCAGTGCCAAAGGGGGCACTGAAGCTTTCTTT.

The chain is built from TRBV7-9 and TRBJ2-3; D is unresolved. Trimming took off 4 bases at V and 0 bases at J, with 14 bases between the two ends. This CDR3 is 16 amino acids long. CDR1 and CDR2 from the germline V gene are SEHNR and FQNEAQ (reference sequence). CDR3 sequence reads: CASSSTTSASTDTQYF. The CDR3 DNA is TGTGCCAGCAGCTCTACTACCAGCGCAAGCACAGATACGCAGTATTTT.

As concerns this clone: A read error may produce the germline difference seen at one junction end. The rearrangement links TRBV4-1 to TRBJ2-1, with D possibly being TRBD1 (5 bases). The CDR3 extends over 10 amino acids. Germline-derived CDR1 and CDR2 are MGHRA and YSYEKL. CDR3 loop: CASGNNEQFF. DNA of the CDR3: TGTGCCTCAGGGAACAATGAGCAGTTCTTC.

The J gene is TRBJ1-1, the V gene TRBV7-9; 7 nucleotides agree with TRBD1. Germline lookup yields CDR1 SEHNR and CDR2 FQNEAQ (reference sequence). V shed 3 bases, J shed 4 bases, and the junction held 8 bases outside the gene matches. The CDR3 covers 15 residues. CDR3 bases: TGTGCCAGCAGCTTCCCGCACAGGGGAGGCACTGAAGCTTTCTTT. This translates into CASSFPHRGGTEAFF.

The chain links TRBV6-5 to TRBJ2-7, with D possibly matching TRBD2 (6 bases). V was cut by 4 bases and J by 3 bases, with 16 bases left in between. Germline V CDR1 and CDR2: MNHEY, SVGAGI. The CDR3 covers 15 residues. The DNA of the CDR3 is TGTGCCAGCAGTTGGGGGGTCGGCGCTTTCTACGAGCAGTACTTC. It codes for CASSWGVGAFYEQYF.

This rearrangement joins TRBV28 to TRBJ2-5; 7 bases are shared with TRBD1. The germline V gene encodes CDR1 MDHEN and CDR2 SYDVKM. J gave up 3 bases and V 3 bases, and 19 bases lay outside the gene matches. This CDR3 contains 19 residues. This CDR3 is CASSFETGIIGGEEETQYF. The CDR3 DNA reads TGTGCCAGCAGTTTCGAGACAGGGATTATAGGGGGTGAGGAAGAGACCCAGTACTTC. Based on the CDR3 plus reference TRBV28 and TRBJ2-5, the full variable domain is DVKVTQSSRYLVKRTGEKVFLECVQDMDHENMFWYRQDPGLGLRLIYFSYDVKMKEKGDIPEGYSVSREKKERFSLILESASTNQTSMYLCASSFETGIIGGEEETQYFGPGTRLLVL.

The CDR3 region is CASSDKLAGPYNEQFF. The DNA for the CDR3 is TGCGCCAGCAGCGACAAACTAGCGGGCCCTTACAATGAGCAGTTCTTC. The chain has TRBV4-1 and TRBJ2-1; TRBD2 matches at 9 bases. Per the germline V gene, CDR1 is MGHRA and CDR2 is YSYEKL. The CDR3 has 16 amino acids. Trimming took 5 bases from V and 4 from J; bases not matched to a gene: 9.

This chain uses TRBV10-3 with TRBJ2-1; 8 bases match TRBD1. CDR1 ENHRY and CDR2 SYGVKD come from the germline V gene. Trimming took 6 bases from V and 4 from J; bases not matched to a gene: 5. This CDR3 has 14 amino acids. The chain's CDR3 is CAISWTGKYNEQFF. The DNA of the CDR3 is TGTGCCATCAGCTGGACAGGGAAATACAATGAGCAGTTCTTC.

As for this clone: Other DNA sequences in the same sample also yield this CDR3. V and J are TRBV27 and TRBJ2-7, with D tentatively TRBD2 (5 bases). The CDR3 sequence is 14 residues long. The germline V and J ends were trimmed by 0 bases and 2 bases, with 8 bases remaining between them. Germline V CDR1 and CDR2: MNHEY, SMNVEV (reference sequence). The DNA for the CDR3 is TGTGCCAGCAGTTTATCAGGGAGTCCCTACGAGCAGTACTTC. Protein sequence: CASSLSGSPYEQYF.